This TCR beta chain stems from a study of brain T cells in children with intractable seizures. General study findings and limits: Patients' HCMV serostatus was unknown; virus specificity rests on CDR3 similarity alone.

The sequenced cases were selected for having the highest brain T cell transcript signatures. The CDR3 has 12 amino acids. CDR1 and CDR2 (germline): LGHDT, YNNKEL (reference sequence). V gave up 1 base and J gave up 2 bases, with 2 bases separating them. Profiled with immunoSEQ multiplex PCR; TCRdb holds only in-frame clones, not every one. The data contain approximately 44,000 clones, 90% of them seen just once; the ten biggest clones take up about 6%. On this clone itself: What it binds is not known.

Sequencing was performed on peripheral blood, taken at surgery. J is TRBJ1-2 and V is TRBV3-1 (or the pseudogene TRBV3-2); D is undetermined. This TCR came from a girl aged 2 to 10 with tuberous sclerosis and intractable seizures. The CDR3 region has the DNA TGTGCCAGCAGCCAAGGGAACTATGGCTACACCTTC. Translation: CASSQGNYGYTF.